Included here is one T cell receptor beta chain sequence, with context. Some clones are missing from TCRdb's copy, which holds only in-frame ones; the method was immunoSEQ multiplex PCR. The table records some 110,000 clones, roughly 94% of them present only once. The CDR3 has 13 residues. V was trimmed by 6 bases and J by 5 bases, leaving 14 bases between them. Germline CDR1 reads SGHVS; CDR2 reads FQNEAQ. This entry belongs to a study of siplizumab effects on memory and regulatory T cells. This receptor was taken from a human donor in good health. The sample consisted of non-Treg CD4+ T cells sorted from blood. The chain is built from TRBV7-8 and TRBJ2-7; no clear D gene. CDR3 coding DNA: TGTGCCAGCAGTCGGATAGCTCCCGACGAGCAGTACTTC. It yields the protein CASSRIAPDEQYF.